A selection of T cell receptor beta chains follows, all from one sample in a study of T cells in Graves' hyperthyroidism and ophthalmopathy. TCRdb independently ran MiXCR on the multiplex PCR reads; one entry per CDR3 protein. Of about 320,000 distinct CDR3 sequences listed, around a sixth were seen once; the top ten hold approximately 33%. The sample was blood. Receptors originate from a man under 40 with Graves' hyperthyroidism. CDR3s include the opening cysteine and the closing phenylalanine or tryptophan. The D gene is left open where the match is weak. The size field is filled for only some rows; it gives once, few, many or a size class.

v_call	d_call	j_call	clone_size	cdr3_nt	cdr3_aa
TRBV10-3	TRBD2	TRBJ2-3	NA	TGTGCCATCAGTCCCACTAGCGGCTCCGGGGATACGCAGTATTTT	CAISPTSGSGDTQYF
TRBV7-6	NA	TRBJ2-3	few	TGTGCCAGCAGCTTATCCCGACTAGAGGAAGATACGCAGTATTTT	CASSLSRLEEDTQYF
TRBV6-5	NA	TRBJ1-3	many	TGTGCCAGCAGTTACTCCTCCCCACGTTACTCTGGAAACACCATATATTTT	CASSYSSPRYSGNTIYF
TRBV19	TRBD2	TRBJ2-1	few	TGTGCCAGTAGCCCCGGACTAGGAACTAATGAGCAGTTCTTC	CASSPGLGTNEQFF
TRBV27	TRBD1	TRBJ1-2	NA	TGTGCCAGCGGCACTCTACAGGGGGTTAATGGCTACACCTTC	CASGTLQGVNGYTF
TRBV7-2	NA	TRBJ2-1	NA	TGTGCCAGCAGGCCCTATTCAGCCTTCTCCTACAATGAGCAGTTCTTC	CASRPYSAFSYNEQFF
TRBV5-1	NA	TRBJ2-2	NA	TGCGCCAGCAGCTTGGGGGAATCCGGGGAGCTGTTTTTT	CASSLGESGELFF
TRBV5-1	NA	TRBJ1-4	NA	TGCGCCAGCAGCTTGGCGGGGACGGATAATGAAAAACTGTTTTTT	CASSLAGTDNEKLFF
TRBV10-3	NA	TRBJ2-7	many	TGTGCCATCAGTGAGTCAGTAGCCTACGAGCAGTACTTC	CAISESVAYEQYF
TRBV28	NA	TRBJ1-5	many	TGTGCCAGCAGCGTCCCCCGGGACGTACGCCCCCTGTCGCCCCAGCATTTT	CASSVPRDVRPLSPQHF
TRBV7-9	NA	TRBJ1-2	NA	TGTGCCAGCAGCCCAAACCCCGGGGCCAGCTATGGCTACACCTTC	CASSPNPGASYGYTF
TRBV6-2/TRBV6-3	TRBD2	TRBJ2-1	NA	TGTGCCTCCAGCGGGATGCCCTACAATGAGCAGTTCTTC	CASSGMPYNEQFF
TRBV7-9	NA	TRBJ2-7	few	TGTGCCAGCGTCCAGGGCAGCCCCTACGAGCAGTACTTC	CASVQGSPYEQYF
TRBV7-9	NA	TRBJ2-2	few	TGTGCCAGCAGCCCAGAAACAGGGACCACCGGGGAGCTGTTTTTT	CASSPETGTTGELFF
TRBV18	TRBD1	TRBJ2-7	many	TGTGCCAGCTCACAGGCCGGGACAGGGAGCTACGAGCAGTACTTC	CASSQAGTGSYEQYF
TRBV6-1	TRBD1	TRBJ1-2	NA	TGTGCCAGCAGCCAACAGGGGGCTAACTATGGCTACACCTTC	CASSQQGANYGYTF
TRBV6-1	NA	TRBJ2-7	many	TGTGCCAGCAGATTCCGAGCGGGTATCTACGAGCAGTACTTC	CASRFRAGIYEQYF
TRBV6-1	NA	TRBJ2-3	many	TGTGCCAGCAGTTTAAAACAGGATCGAGATACGCAGTATTTT	CASSLKQDRDTQYF
TRBV14	NA	TRBJ1-1	NA	TGTGCCAGCAGCCAAGTTAGGGGGGTGAACACTGAAGCTTTCTTT	CASSQVRGVNTEAFF
TRBV6-1	TRBD2	TRBJ2-1	many	TGTGCCAGCAGTCCCCATAGAGGGGCGGGAGGGGCCAATGAGCAGTTCTTC	CASSPHRGAGGANEQFF
TRBV28	TRBD2	TRBJ2-1	many	TGTGCCAGCAGTTCGGGACTAGTGGAGCAGTTCTTC	CASSSGLVEQFF
TRBV14	NA	TRBJ1-6	few	TGTGCCAGCAGCCCCCCGGGGTTGGCCCTCCACTTT	CASSPPGLALHF
TRBV16	NA	TRBJ2-3	few	TGTGCCAGCAGCCAATCTACGCTCGGGGATACGCAGTATTTT	CASSQSTLGDTQYF
TRBV28	TRBD2	TRBJ2-3	many	TGTGCCAGCAGTCCTAGACTAGCGGCGAGCACAGATACGCAGTATTTT	CASSPRLAASTDTQYF
TRBV5-4	NA	TRBJ2-2	NA	TGTGCCAGCAGATTTTATGAGGGGGAGCTGTTTTTT	CASRFYEGELFF
TRBV24-1	NA	TRBJ2-5	NA	TGTGCCACCAGTGGTATCTACGAAGAGACCCAGTACTTC	CATSGIYEETQYF
TRBV12-3/TRBV12-4	TRBD2	TRBJ2-5	many	TGTGCCAGCAGTGGGACTAGCGGGAGAGAGACCCAGTACTTC	CASSGTSGRETQYF
TRBV18	NA	TRBJ2-5	many	TGTGCCAGCTCACCAGGGTCCGTCGAGACCCAGTACTTC	CASSPGSVETQYF
TRBV6-2/TRBV6-3	TRBD1	TRBJ1-1	few	TGTGCCAGCAGTGGCAAAAGGGGGCGACAGTACACTGAAGCTTTCTTT	CASSGKRGRQYTEAFF
TRBV2	NA	TRBJ2-7	many	TGTGCCAGCAGTCCTGTAGCGCCAACCTACGAGCAGTACTTC	CASSPVAPTYEQYF
TRBV19	TRBD1	TRBJ1-4	NA	TGTGCCAGCGAGGGACAGGGAAATGAAAAACTGTTTTTT	CASEGQGNEKLFF
TRBV30	NA	TRBJ1-1	once	TGTGCCTGGAGTTACCCAGGGAGTACCAACACTGAAGCTTTCTTT	CAWSYPGSTNTEAFF
TRBV6-2/TRBV6-3	NA	TRBJ1-2	few	TGTGCCAGCAGTTTGAGGTGGATTTTTGGCTACACCTTC	CASSLRWIFGYTF
TRBV7-7	TRBD1	TRBJ2-5	NA	TGTGCTAGCAGCTTACGGCAATCAGGGGGCACCCAGTACTTC	CASSLRQSGGTQYF
TRBV5-1	NA	TRBJ1-2	NA	TGCGCCAGCAGCTTAACCAGGGACCTATATGGCTACACCTTC	CASSLTRDLYGYTF
TRBV12-3/TRBV12-4	TRBD2	TRBJ2-7	many	TGTGCCAGCACCTCAAATCTCGCGGGGGATGCCTACGAGCAGTACTTC	CASTSNLAGDAYEQYF
TRBV20-1	TRBD1	TRBJ1-2	few	TGCAGTGCTGGCGACAGGGACGACTATGGCTACACCTTC	CSAGDRDDYGYTF
TRBV6-5	TRBD2	TRBJ2-2	NA	TGTGCCAGCAGTTATGGGGTAGCGGGACACACCGGGGAGCTGTTTTTT	CASSYGVAGHTGELFF
TRBV11-2	NA	TRBJ2-5	many	TGTGCCAGCAGCCGGCGGTCGACAGGAGTGGCGGAGACCCAGTACTTC	CASSRRSTGVAETQYF